The 21 T cell receptor beta chains listed next were all sequenced from one sample in a study of regulatory T cells in long-lasting Graves disease. Time point specified: persistent/refractory GD, antithyroid drugs over 5 years with positive TRAb. The TCR library was made from RNA that had been extracted from PBMCs in TRIzol. Building of the TCR beta libraries involved iRepertoire HTBI primers and Arm-PCR of CDR3 regions. In TCRdb, the multiplex PCR reads were re-called with MiXCR into one record per CDR3 protein. The sample has fewer than 550,000 distinct CDR3 sequences; under 25% are singletons. Sample: peripheral blood mononuclear cells (PBMCs), taken when the disease was refractory, from a patient treated with antithyroid drugs. The receptors were sampled from a female donor with Graves disease.

This clonotype came up many times. The genes are TRBV28 and TRBJ1-4; D is unresolved. The CDR3 length is 18 residues. From germline, CDR1 is MDHEN and CDR2 SYDVKM. V lost 6 bases to trimming and J lost 3 bases, with 23 bases between them. The CDR3 here is CASSRLYPVGGSNEKLFF. Here the CDR3 DNA reads TGTGCCAGCAGCCGTTTATACCCTGTAGGAGGGTCTAATGAAAAACTGTTTTTT. Filled out from reference TRBV28 and TRBJ1-4, the complete variable domain reads DVKVTQSSRYLVKRTGEKVFLECVQDMDHENMFWYRQDPGLGLRLIYFSYDVKMKEKGDIPEGYSVSREKKERFSLILESASTNQTSMYLCASSRLYPVGGSNEKLFFGSGTQLSVL.

In this sample, this clonotype turned up a few times. The chain is built from TRBV5-5 and TRBJ1-1; TRBD1 aligns across 10 bases. CDR3 length equals 15 residues. Germline-derived CDR1 and CDR2 are SGHKS and YYEKEE (reference sequence). The ends lost 3 bases at V and 5 bases at J; junction bases unmatched: 7. The CDR3 sequence: CASSSRTGGGTEAFF. The CDR3 DNA follows: TGTGCCAGCAGCTCGCGGACAGGGGGGGGAACTGAAGCTTTCTTT.

Many counts were recorded for this clonotype. The chain joins TRBV19 to TRBJ1-1; 12 bases line up with TRBD1. CDR1 and CDR2 from the germline V gene are LNHDA and SQIVND (reference sequence). The CDR3 runs 16 residues. V trimming: 4 bases; J trimming: 10 bases; junction bases outside the gene matches: 13. CDR3 bases: TGTGCCAGTAGTAGCCTTGCGGGGACAGGGGGCGCAGGAGCTTTCTTT. Its translation: CASSSLAGTGGAGAFF. Based on the CDR3 plus reference TRBV19 and TRBJ1-1, the full variable domain is DGGITQSPKYLFRKEGQNVTLSCEQNLNHDAMYWYRQDPGQGLRLIYYSQIVNDFQKGDIAEGYSVSREKKESFPLTVTSAQKNPTAFYLCASSSLAGTGGAGAFFGQGTRLTVV.

This chain connects TRBV6-1 to TRBJ1-5; perhaps TRBD1 as D (5 bases). Germline V gene data show CDR1 as MNHNS and CDR2 as SASEGT. Trimming took 8 bases from V and 2 from J, leaving 19 bases between them. This CDR3 spans 16 amino acids. The CDR3 loop reads CASHFPGRAGNQPQHF. The DNA of the CDR3 is TGTGCCAGCCACTTTCCGGGCAGGGCTGGCAATCAGCCCCAGCATTTT.

Here the CDR3 reads CATSRDTSGGTHTQYF. CDR3 DNA: TGTGCCACCAGCAGAGATACTAGCGGGGGGACTCATACGCAGTATTTT. The chain uses TRBV15 and TRBJ2-3; TRBD2 matches 12 bases. This CDR3 spans 16 amino acids. The junction had 5 bases not matched to a gene; V was cut back by 0 bases and J by 7 bases. Looked up from germline, CDR1 is LNHNV and CDR2 is YYDKDF (reference sequence).

In its sample, this clonotype was seen a few times. The chain is built from TRBV5-5 and TRBJ2-5; unclear D gene. The CDR3 has 15 amino acids. The V gene lost 6 bases and the J gene lost 4 bases, with 19 bases spanning the gap. In germline, CDR1 is SGHKS, CDR2 YYEKEE (reference sequence). CDR3 in DNA: TGTGCCAGCACCTCTACGGTCCCCGGTCTAGAGACCCAGTACTTC. Translating it yields CASTSTVPGLETQYF.

At least ten counts were recorded for this clonotype. At one boundary the junction diverges from the germline segment, which might be a read error. This chain links TRBV7-2 with TRBJ2-7; 7 positions agree with TRBD1. This CDR3 is built from 13 residues. Germline V CDR1 and CDR2: SGHTA, FQGNSA. CDR3 nucleotides: TGTGCCAGCAGTTTAGACAGGGCCTACGAGCAGTACTTC. It specifies CASSLDRAYEQYF.

This chain links TRBV9 with TRBJ1-1, with D possibly being TRBD1 (6 bases). The CDR3 sequence is 20 residues long. Germline values: CDR1 SGDLS, CDR2 YYNGEE. The germline V and J ends were trimmed by 4 bases and 10 bases, with 38 bases remaining between them. The CDR3, as DNA: TGTGCCAGCAGCCCGCAAGCATTAAGACAACCGCCGGCGGGGGGCCTTGGAGCTTTCTTT. Its protein product is CASSPQALRQPPAGGLGAFF.

Many counts were recorded for this clonotype. This chain links TRBV3-1 with TRBJ2-5, with 10 bases lining up with TRBD2. The CDR3 runs to 17 residues. Germline V gene sequence: CDR1 LGHDT, CDR2 YNNKEL (reference sequence). Trimming took 0 bases from V and 2 from J; bases not matched to a gene: 6. The CDR3 nucleotides read TGTGCCAGCAGCCAAGAACCGCCTAGCGGGGGACAAGAGACCCAGTACTTC. Translation: CASSQEPPSGGQETQYF.

The rearrangement joins TRBV4-3 to TRBJ1-2; D is unclear. The V end was cut by 0 bases, the J end by 0 bases, with 14 bases between. This CDR3 contains 17 residues. Germline loops: CDR1 LGHNA, CDR2 YSLEER. CDR3 DNA: TGCGCCAGCAGCCAAGAATCACGGACCGGATCTAACTATGGCTACACCTTC. It encodes CASSQESRTGSNYGYTF.

This clonotype appeared a few times. The CDR3 DNA is TGTGCCAGCAGTTCACCCGGACTGGAGCAAGAGACCCAGTACTTC. Translation gives CASSSPGLEQETQYF. The chain links TRBV6-5 to TRBJ2-5, with D possibly TRBD2 on 5 matching bases. The ends were cut back, 4 bases at V and 2 bases at J, with 14 bases in the middle. There are 15 residues in the CDR3. CDR1 is MNHEY, CDR2 SVGAGI, per germline.

In the case of this clonotype: This clone may be a read error of a much larger clone one base away. The conserved phenylalanine or tryptophan normally closing the CDR3 is absent here, so this likely arose from a read error. The rearrangement links TRBV11-2 to TRBJ1-1; D unresolved. Trimming shortened V by 0 bases and J by 1 base, and 9 bases separated the two germline ends. This CDR3 region has 15 residues. Germline CDR1 and CDR2: SGHAT and FQNNGV. The CDR3 DNA reads TGTGCCAGCAGCTTAGATCCCAGACCGAACACTGAAGCTTTCTCT. Amino acids: CASSLDPRPNTEAFS.

This chain links TRBV7-9 with TRBJ2-7; 8 nucleotides agree with TRBD2. Germline CDR1 is SEHNR and CDR2 is FQNEAQ (reference sequence). The J segment lost 4 bases and the V segment lost 5 bases, leaving 10 bases of the junction unmatched. The CDR3 extends over 15 amino acids. CDR3 sequence (DNA): TGTGCCAGCAGCACCAACAAGCGGGGGACTTACGAGCAGTACTTC. Translation gives CASSTNKRGTYEQYF.

V and J are TRBV6-2 or TRBV6-3 and TRBJ2-1, with 13 bases matching TRBD2. The CDR3 totals 15 residues. The V and J ends lost 6 bases and 8 bases, in that order; junction bases with no gene match: 7. CDR1 is MNHEY, CDR2 SVGEGT, per germline. The CDR3 DNA reads TGTGCCAGCAGCAGGACTAGCGGGGGAGGGCATGAGCAGTTCTTC. Protein product: CASSRTSGGGHEQFF.

The chain has TRBV18 and TRBJ2-7, with TRBD1 identical over 7 bases. The CDR3 is 12 amino acids. CDR1 and CDR2 from the germline V gene are KGHSH and LQKENI. The trim removed 5 bases at V and 9 bases at J, leaving 7 bases unmatched. The CDR3 DNA reads TGTGCCAGCTCAGGGGAAGGGGGCGTGCAGTACTTC. Translated, it gives CASSGEGGVQYF.

This clonotype was observed at least ten times. The chain is built from TRBV2 and TRBJ1-2; TRBD1 might be the D (6 bases). Germline V gene data show CDR1 as SNHLY and CDR2 as FYNNEI. V lost 7 bases to trimming and J lost 5 bases, with 20 bases between them. This CDR3 comprises 15 residues. The CDR3 region is CASTQDSAIRYGYTF. As DNA, the CDR3 is TGTGCCAGCACCCAGGACAGTGCTATCCGGTATGGCTACACCTTC.

This rearrangement joins TRBV11-3 to TRBJ2-1; 12 bases align to TRBD2. Germline CDR1 SGHNT, CDR2 YENEEA. This CDR3 has 20 residues. V lost 5 bases to trimming and J lost 4 bases; unmatched junction nucleotides: 18. CDR3 sequence (DNA): TGTGCCAGCAGCCCTGGCGGGACTAGCGGGTGGCTATCTCGTTACAATGAGCAGTTCTTC. Protein product: CASSPGGTSGWLSRYNEQFF.

As to this clonotype: This may stem from a read error, because a much larger clone lies one nucleotide away. This chain uses TRBV24-1 with TRBJ1-5; D unclear. Germline V CDR1 and CDR2: KGHDR, SFDVKD. The CDR3 has 13 residues. The CDR3 sequence: CATSDLANQPRHF. Written as DNA, the CDR3 is TGTGCCACCAGTGACCTCGCCAATCAGCCCCGGCATTTT.

This clonotype was seen more than once but under ten times. The chain couples TRBV20-1 to TRBJ2-7; 14 nucleotides align to TRBD2. CDR3 length: 19 residues. Germline V gives CDR1 DFQATT, CDR2 SNEGSKA (reference sequence). Losses at the gene ends were 0 bases for V and 3 bases for J; bases not matched to a gene: 13. This chain's CDR3 is CSARDPGTSGRSGLYEQYF. CDR3 nucleotide sequence: TGCAGTGCTAGAGATCCTGGGACTAGCGGGAGATCGGGGCTCTACGAGCAGTACTTC.

The gene calls are TRBV19 and TRBJ1-1; D remains ambiguous. Germline V gene sequence: CDR1 LNHDA, CDR2 SQIVND (reference sequence). CDR3 size: 15 residues. The V gene lost 8 bases and the J gene lost 0 bases, with 16 bases spanning the gap. CDR3 nucleotide sequence: TGTGCCAGTCGCGTAGGGCCGATCATGAACACTGAAGCTTTCTTT. Amino acid sequence: CASRVGPIMNTEAFF.

The chain employs TRBV18 and TRBJ2-1; D gene unclear. V lost 1 base and J 0 bases, leaving 7 bases between the germline ends. Germline V gene lookup returns CDR1 KGHSH and CDR2 LQKENI. The CDR3 sequence is 15 residues long. The CDR3 here is CASSPQGHSYNEQFF. The CDR3 nucleotides are TGTGCCAGCTCACCACAGGGCCACTCCTACAATGAGCAGTTCTTC.